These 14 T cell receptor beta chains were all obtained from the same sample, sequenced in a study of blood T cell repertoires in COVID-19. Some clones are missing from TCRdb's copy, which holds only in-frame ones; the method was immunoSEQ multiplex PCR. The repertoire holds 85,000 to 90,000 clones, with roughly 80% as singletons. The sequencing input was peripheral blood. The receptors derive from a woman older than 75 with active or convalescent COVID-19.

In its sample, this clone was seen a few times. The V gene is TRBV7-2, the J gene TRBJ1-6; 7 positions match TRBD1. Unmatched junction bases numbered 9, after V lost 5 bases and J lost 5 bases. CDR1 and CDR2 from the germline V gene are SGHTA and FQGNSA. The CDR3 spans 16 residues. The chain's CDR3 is CASSTNTGANNSPLHF. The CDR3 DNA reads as TGTGCCAGCAGCACGAATACAGGGGCAAATAATTCACCCCTCCACTTT.

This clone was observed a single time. For the CDR3, the DNA is TGTGCCAGCAGCGTAGCGGGACTAAGCGCGACCGGAGGTTACACAGATACGCAGTATTTT. Translated, it gives CASSVAGLSATGGYTDTQYF. This chain links TRBV9 with TRBJ2-3, with 7 bases matching TRBD2. V shed 0 bases and J 2 bases; nucleotides not matched to a gene: 18. This CDR3 region has 20 residues. CDR1 SGDLS and CDR2 YYNGEE come from the germline V gene.

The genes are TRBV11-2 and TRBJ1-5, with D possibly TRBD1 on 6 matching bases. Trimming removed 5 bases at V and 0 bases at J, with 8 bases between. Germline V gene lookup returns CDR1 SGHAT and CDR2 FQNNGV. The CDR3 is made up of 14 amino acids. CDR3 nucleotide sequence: TGTGCCAGCAGCGTGGACAGTAGCAATCAGCCCCAGCATTTT. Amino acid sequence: CASSVDSSNQPQHF.

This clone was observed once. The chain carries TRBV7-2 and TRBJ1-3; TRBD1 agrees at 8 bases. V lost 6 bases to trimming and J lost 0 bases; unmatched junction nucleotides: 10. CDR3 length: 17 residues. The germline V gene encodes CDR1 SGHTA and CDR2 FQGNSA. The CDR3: CASSLAGTGFSGNTIYF. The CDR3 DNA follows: TGTGCCAGCAGTCTGGCCGGGACAGGCTTCTCTGGAAACACCATATATTTT.

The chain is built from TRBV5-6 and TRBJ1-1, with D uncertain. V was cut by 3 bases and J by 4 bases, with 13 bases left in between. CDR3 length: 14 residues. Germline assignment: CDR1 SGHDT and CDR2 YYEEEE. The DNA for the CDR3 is TGTGCCAGCAGCTATTATGAGTGGAGCACTGAAGCTTTCTTT. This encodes CASSYYEWSTEAFF.

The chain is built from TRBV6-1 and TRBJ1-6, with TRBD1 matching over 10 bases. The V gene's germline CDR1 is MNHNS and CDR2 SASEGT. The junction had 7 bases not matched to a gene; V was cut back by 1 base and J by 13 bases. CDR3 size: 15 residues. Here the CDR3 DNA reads TGTGCCAGCAGTGAAGTCTCCGGGACAGGGGCTCCCCTCCACTTT. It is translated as CASSEVSGTGAPLHF.

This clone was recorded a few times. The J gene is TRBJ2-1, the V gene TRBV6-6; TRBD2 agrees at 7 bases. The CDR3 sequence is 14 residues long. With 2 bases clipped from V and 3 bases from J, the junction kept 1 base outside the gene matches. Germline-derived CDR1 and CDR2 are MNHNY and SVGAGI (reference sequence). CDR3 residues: CASSYERDYNEQFF. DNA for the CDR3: TGTGCCAGCAGTTACGAGCGGGACTACAATGAGCAGTTCTTC.

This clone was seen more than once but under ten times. CDR3 sequence reads: CASSIGTDTEAFF. The CDR3 bases are TGTGCCAGCAGTATCGGGACTGACACTGAAGCTTTCTTT. The chain links TRBV6-5 to TRBJ1-1; D perhaps matches TRBD1 (5 bases). Germline lookup yields CDR1 MNHEY and CDR2 SVGAGI. This CDR3 contains 13 residues. Trimming took off 5 bases at V and 3 bases at J, with 10 bases between the two ends.

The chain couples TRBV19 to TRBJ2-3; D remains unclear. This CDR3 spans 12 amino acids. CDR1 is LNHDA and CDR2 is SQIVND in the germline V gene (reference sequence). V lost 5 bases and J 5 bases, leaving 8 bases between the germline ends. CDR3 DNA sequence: TGTGCCAGTAGTCCTTTCCGAGATACGCAGTATTTT. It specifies CASSPFRDTQYF.

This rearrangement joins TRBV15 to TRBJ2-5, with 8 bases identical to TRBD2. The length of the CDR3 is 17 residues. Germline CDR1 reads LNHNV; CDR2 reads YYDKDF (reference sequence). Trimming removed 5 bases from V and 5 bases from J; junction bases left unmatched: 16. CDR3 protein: CATSLTPAGARSETQYF. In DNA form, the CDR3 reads TGTGCCACCAGCTTGACCCCAGCGGGAGCTCGAAGTGAGACCCAGTACTTC. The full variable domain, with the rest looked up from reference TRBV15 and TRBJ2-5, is DAMVIQNPRYQVTQFGKPVTLSCSQTLNHNVMYWYQQKSSQAPKLLFHYYDKDFNNEADTPDNFQSRRPNTSFCFLDIRSPGLGDTAMYLCATSLTPAGARSETQYFGPGTRLLVL.

CDR3 protein: CASSTQGQSVVEPQHF. For the CDR3, the DNA is TGTGCCAGCAGTACCCAGGGACAGTCAGTTGTAGAACCCCAGCATTTT. J is TRBJ1-5 and V is TRBV6-2 or TRBV6-3; 7 bases are shared with TRBD1. In germline, CDR1 is MNHEY, CDR2 SVGEGT. J lost 10 bases, V lost 5 bases, and 17 bases had no gene match. This CDR3 is built from 16 residues.

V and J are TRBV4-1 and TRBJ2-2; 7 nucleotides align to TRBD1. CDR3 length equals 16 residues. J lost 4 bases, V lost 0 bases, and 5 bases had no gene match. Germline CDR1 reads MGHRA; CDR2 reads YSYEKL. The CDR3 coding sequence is TGCGCCAGCAGCCAAGAAGGTTCAGGGGGCACCGGGGAGCTGTTTTTT. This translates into CASSQEGSGGTGELFF.

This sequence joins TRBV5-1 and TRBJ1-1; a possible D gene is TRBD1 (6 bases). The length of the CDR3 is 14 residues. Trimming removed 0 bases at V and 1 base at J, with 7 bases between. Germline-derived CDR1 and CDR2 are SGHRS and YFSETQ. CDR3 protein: CASSLGQANTEAFF. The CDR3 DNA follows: TGCGCCAGCAGCTTGGGACAGGCGAACACTGAAGCTTTCTTT.

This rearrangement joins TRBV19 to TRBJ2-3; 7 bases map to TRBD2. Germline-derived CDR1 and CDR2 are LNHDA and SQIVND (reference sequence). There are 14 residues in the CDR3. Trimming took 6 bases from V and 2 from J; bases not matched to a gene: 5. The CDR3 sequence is CASSSSGPTDTQYF. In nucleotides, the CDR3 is TGTGCCAGTAGCTCTAGCGGTCCCACAGATACGCAGTATTTT.